Only a few counts were recorded for the clone carrying this T cell receptor beta chain. Its cognate antigen is unknown. Each CDR3 protein gets one entry after TCRdb re-called the reads with MiXCR. The profile shows about 830,000 distinct CDR3 sequences, 30% to 35% of them singletons. This record comes from a study of T cell repertoires in cytomegalovirus infection. Study as a whole: Recently described HLA-C-restricted plus well-studied HLA-B-restricted CMV epitopes were used.

Per the germline V gene, CDR1 is ENHRY and CDR2 is SYGVKD. V was clipped by 0 bases and J by 2 bases, with 8 bases between them. This CDR3 comprises 15 residues. This TCR came from a human donor in good health (CMV status not recorded). Some clones in this sample may be carry-over from other donors' samples. The specimen comprised cultured CD8+ T cells from PBMCs, sampled from culture after CMV antigen stimulation. V gene TRBV10-3 combines with J gene TRBJ2-1; D is unresolved. The CDR3 spells CAISESLDTYNEQFF. The CDR3 coding sequence is TGTGCCATCAGTGAGTCGCTAGATACCTACAATGAGCAGTTCTTC.